This TCR beta chain appears in the sequencing data of a study of T cell responses to AZD1222 COVID-19 vaccine. Only in-frame clones appear in the TCRdb table, and some are missing; sequencing was by immunoSEQ multiplex PCR. The data contain about 66,000 clones, more than 75% of them singletons. Unmatched junction bases numbered 5, after V lost 4 bases and J lost 5 bases. Germline CDR1 and CDR2: SNHLY and FYNNEI. The CDR3 totals 15 residues. Notes on the study in general: White British donors predominated, females outnumbered males, and clonal diversity was possibly underestimated. Baseline testing showed seropositivity in only five to seven AZD1222 recipients.

Turning to this clone: What it binds is not known.

The rearrangement links TRBV2 to TRBJ2-5; 12 positions match TRBD2. The sample here was peripheral blood, taken on day 0 of AZD1222 vaccination. The TCR comes from an adult in good health. This CDR3 reads CASSALAGGPETQYF. CDR3 sequence (DNA): TGTGCCAGCAGTGCTCTAGCGGGAGGGCCTGAGACCCAGTACTTC.